This entry describes one TCR beta chain. Its antigen remains unidentified. This table comes from immunoSEQ multiplex PCR, and its TCRdb copy is limited to in-frame clones, with some not included. Among about 13,000 clones listed, less than 90% were seen once. The data were obtained in a study of OX40 agonist ivuxolimab in advanced cancers. For the study at large: Among those enrolled, mean age was approximately 60 years (range roughly 23 to 85) and over 70% were male. Allowance was made for prior anti-PD-1, anti-PD-L1 or anti-CTLA-4 therapy, and around 41% had some.

Sampled blood was obtained at baseline, cycle 4 day 1, and cycle 7 day 1. Study results and caveats: By week 6 at 0.1 to 3.0 mg/kg, blood CD4+ and CD8+ T cells had expanded clonally.

This clonotype was sampled from an adult with an advanced solid tumor such as melanoma, head and neck, liver or kidney cancer. The sample was CD4+ or CD8+ T cells sorted from blood, taken in a trial of the OX40 agonist ivuxolimab.

In DNA, the CDR3 is TGTGCCAGCAGCTTAGGTACGGATAGGATAGGCTACACCTTC. As protein: CASSLGTDRIGYTF. The V call is TRBV7-3, the J call TRBJ1-2, with unresolved D. Germline V gives CDR1 SGHTA, CDR2 FQGTGA. With 2 bases removed from V and 8 bases from J, the gap between germline ends came to 15 bases. The CDR3 runs 14 residues.